These 23 T cell receptor beta chains came from one sample sequenced in a study of cytotoxic CD8 clonotypes in ibrutinib-treated CLL (dated by TCRdb to about 2021). The method was the immunoSEQ multiplex PCR assay. TCRdb holds this immuneACCESS table with in-frame rearrangements only. Some clones are missing; in checked studies, unresolved V genes explain under half, and the rest has no known cause. This sample has around 77,000 clones in its table, and around 80% of those were observed once. Of the sample, roughly 8% is held by the ten largest clones. The sample's time point label, in plain terms: progressive disease on ibrutinib. The specimen comprised PBMCs, sampled at disease progression, from a patient treated with ibrutinib. The receptors here all came from a human donor with chronic lymphocytic leukemia.

This chain joins TRBV2 and TRBJ2-7; 7 positions match TRBD1. Germline assignment: CDR1 SNHLY and CDR2 FYNNEI. CDR3 length equals 13 residues. Trimming at V came to 5 bases and at J to 3 bases, leaving 4 bases not matched to a gene. The CDR3 DNA is TGTGCCAGCAGTCGCCGGGACAGCTACGAGCAGTACTTC. It encodes CASSRRDSYEQYF.

The rearrangement uses TRBV6-1 and TRBJ2-5; a possible D gene is TRBD1 (5 bases). Deletions cut 4 bases from V and 1 base from J, with 7 bases between. Germline V gene data show CDR1 as MNHNS and CDR2 as SASEGT. The CDR3 has 13 residues. CDR3: CASSVTGQETQYF. In DNA, the CDR3 is TGTGCCAGCAGTGTCACAGGCCAAGAGACCCAGTACTTC.

This sequence joins TRBV9 and TRBJ2-7; TRBD1 might be the D (6 bases). This CDR3 comprises 13 residues. Germline assignment: CDR1 SGDLS and CDR2 YYNGEE. The V gene lost 3 bases and the J gene lost 2 bases, with 9 bases spanning the gap. The CDR3 bases are TGTGCCAGCAGCGCCGGACAGCCCTACGAGCAGTACTTC. Encoded protein: CASSAGQPYEQYF.

The chain carries TRBV20-1 and TRBJ1-4; D gene uncertain. The V gene's germline CDR1 is DFQATT and CDR2 SNEGSKA (reference sequence). V lost 8 bases and J 6 bases, leaving 10 bases between the germline ends. This CDR3 has 11 amino acids. In DNA form, the CDR3 reads TGCAGTACCAGACGGGATGAAAAACTGTTTTTT. This translates into CSTRRDEKLFF.

The chain recombines TRBV5-4 with TRBJ1-6, with 12 nucleotides matching TRBD1. The CDR3 covers 16 residues. The germline V gene has CDR1 SGHNT and CDR2 YYREEE (reference sequence). V was pared by 4 bases and J by 9 bases, with 8 bases of the junction left unmatched. CDR3 sequence reads: CASSPGQGATGSPLHF. The CDR3 DNA reads TGTGCCAGCAGCCCGGGACAGGGGGCGACGGGTTCACCCCTCCACTTT.

The chain employs TRBV5-1 and TRBJ2-3; tentative D call: TRBD2 (6 bases). Germline loops: CDR1 SGHRS, CDR2 YFSETQ. V was trimmed by 2 bases and J by 0 bases, leaving 19 bases between them. This CDR3 comprises 18 residues. This CDR3 reads CASSFPSLGSPSTDTQYF. As DNA, the CDR3 is TGCGCCAGCAGCTTCCCTTCACTCGGGAGCCCTAGCACAGATACGCAGTATTTT.

This chain joins TRBV15 and TRBJ2-7, with D tentatively TRBD1 or TRBD2 (5 bases each). Germline CDR1 reads LNHNV; CDR2 reads YYDKDF (reference sequence). Trimming took 0 bases from V and 0 from J, leaving 21 bases between them. The CDR3 runs to 19 residues. CDR3: CATSRDPPTGWGVSYEQYF. The CDR3 coding sequence is TGTGCCACCAGCAGAGATCCCCCTACAGGATGGGGAGTCTCCTACGAGCAGTACTTC.

The rearrangement uses TRBV5-1 and TRBJ1-2, with D tentatively TRBD1 (6 bases). The germline V and J ends were trimmed by 0 bases and 2 bases, with 17 bases remaining between them. CDR3 length: 17 amino acids. CDR1 and CDR2 from the germline V gene are SGHRS and YFSETQ. CDR3 DNA sequence: TGCGCCAGCAGCTTGGAGGTGGGACACCGTCTAAACTATGGCTACACCTTC. Translated, it gives CASSLEVGHRLNYGYTF.

The rearrangement uses TRBV15 and TRBJ2-7; 9 bases map to TRBD1. J was trimmed by 4 bases and V by 0 bases; bases with no gene match: 4. This CDR3 contains 15 residues. The germline V gene has CDR1 LNHNV and CDR2 YYDKDF (reference sequence). The CDR3 region is CATSRDPGQGYEQYF. The CDR3, as DNA: TGTGCCACCAGCAGAGATCCGGGACAGGGTTACGAGCAGTACTTC.

This clone is a singleton in its sample. J is TRBJ2-3 and V is TRBV2; D not resolved. The CDR3 totals 14 residues. V was pared by 6 bases and J by 0 bases, with 10 bases between. Germline loops: CDR1 SNHLY, CDR2 FYNNEI. CDR3 DNA: TGTGCCAGCAGCCGGGTCCTAAGCACAGATACGCAGTATTTT. This codes for CASSRVLSTDTQYF.

V is TRBV18 and J is TRBJ1-2; 8 bases agree with TRBD1. Germline V gene sequence: CDR1 KGHSH, CDR2 LQKENI. The trim removed 5 bases at V and 4 bases at J, leaving 3 bases unmatched. The CDR3 spans 13 residues. CDR3: CASSKDRAYGYTF. DNA of the CDR3: TGTGCCAGCTCAAAGGACAGGGCCTATGGCTACACCTTC.

V and J are TRBV19 and TRBJ1-1; D perhaps matches TRBD1 (5 bases). This CDR3 comprises 18 residues. Germline CDR1 is LNHDA and CDR2 is SQIVND (reference sequence). V dropped 3 bases and J dropped 0 bases, with 20 bases sitting between them. DNA for the CDR3: TGTGCCAGTAGTATTTTCACTTCGGCAGGGCGGATGAACACTGAAGCTTTCTTT. Its protein product is CASSIFTSAGRMNTEAFF.

This chain links TRBV5-1 with TRBJ2-1; 15 bases line up with TRBD2. Germline CDR1 is SGHRS and CDR2 is YFSETQ. Trimming took 4 bases from V and 4 from J; bases not matched to a gene: 6. The CDR3 is 17 residues long. CDR3 residues: CASSPGLAGGVYNEQFF. CDR3 bases: TGCGCCAGCAGCCCGGGACTAGCGGGGGGTGTATACAATGAGCAGTTCTTC.

This CDR3 is CASSYVRGVSSYEQYF. CDR3 nucleotides: TGTGCCAGCAGTTACGTCCGTGGCGTGAGCTCCTACGAGCAGTACTTC. The chain combines TRBV6-5 with TRBJ2-7; no clear D. The CDR3 length is 16 residues. Trimming left V 2 bases short and J 0 bases short, with 14 bases between. CDR1 and CDR2 from the germline V gene are MNHEY and SVGAGI.

This clone showed up just once. The DNA of the CDR3 is TGTGCCAGCAGCTTCGAGACAGGGGGCAGCCATCAGCCCCAGCATTTT. Protein sequence: CASSFETGGSHQPQHF. The chain carries TRBV11-2 and TRBJ1-5; 10 nucleotides line up with TRBD1. Germline CDR1 reads SGHAT; CDR2 reads FQNNGV. Trimming took 3 bases from V and 5 from J; bases not matched to a gene: 7. This CDR3 has 16 residues.

This rearrangement joins TRBV5-1 to TRBJ2-2, with unresolved D. Germline values: CDR1 SGHRS, CDR2 YFSETQ. V lost 0 bases and J 2 bases, leaving 5 bases between the germline ends. The CDR3 is 14 residues long. The CDR3 loop is CASSLASNTGELFF. Written as DNA, the CDR3 is TGCGCCAGCAGCTTGGCCTCAAACACCGGGGAGCTGTTTTTT.

The chain combines TRBV7-3 with TRBJ1-1, with a possible D match to TRBD1 (6 bases). The V gene's germline CDR1 is SGHTA and CDR2 FQGTGA. Trimming pared 5 bases from V and 0 bases from J, leaving 10 bases between. The CDR3 is 14 residues long. The CDR3 DNA is TGTGCCAGCAGCCGACAGGACCTGAACACTGAAGCTTTCTTT. Amino acids: CASSRQDLNTEAFF.

The chain employs TRBV27 and TRBJ2-3; 10 nucleotides agree with TRBD2. From germline, CDR1 is MNHEY and CDR2 SMNVEV (reference sequence). The CDR3 contains 15 residues. V lost 6 bases, J lost 4 bases, and 7 bases stayed unmatched. DNA for the CDR3: TGTGCCAGCAGGCTGGGGACTAGCGTGCCAGATACGCAGTATTTT. It codes for CASRLGTSVPDTQYF.

V is TRBV29-1 and J is TRBJ2-7; D is perhaps TRBD1 (6 bases). V lost 4 bases and J 7 bases, leaving 20 bases between the germline ends. The CDR3 contains 14 residues. CDR1 and CDR2 from the germline V gene are SQVTM and ANQGSEA. In DNA form, the CDR3 reads TGCAGCGTTGTCGTCAGGGGATCCACGAGGGAGCAGTACTTC. It translates to CSVVVRGSTREQYF.

V and J are TRBV28 and TRBJ2-1; TRBD1 aligns across 7 bases. With V trimmed by 2 bases and J by 3 bases, 7 bases remained unmatched. The germline gives CDR1 MDHEN, CDR2 SYDVKM. The CDR3 length is 16 residues. The CDR3 loop reads CASSLPGGGIYNEQFF. The CDR3 nucleotides are TGTGCCAGCAGTTTACCAGGGGGTGGAATCTACAATGAGCAGTTCTTC.

V usage is TRBV9 and J usage is TRBJ1-3; TRBD1 matches at 8 bases. V gave up 0 bases and J gave up 0 bases; unmatched junction bases: 5. Germline V gives CDR1 SGDLS, CDR2 YYNGEE. The CDR3 covers 17 residues. The CDR3 here is CASSVGRDRYSGNTIYF. In DNA, the CDR3 is TGTGCCAGCAGCGTAGGAAGGGACAGGTACTCTGGAAACACCATATATTTT.

This clone was counted once. The chain has TRBV19 and TRBJ1-1; D unclear. The CDR3 is made up of 11 amino acids. Trimming shortened V by 4 bases and J by 11 bases, and 11 bases separated the two germline ends. Germline V gives CDR1 LNHDA, CDR2 SQIVND (reference sequence). The CDR3 sequence: CASSTQLRAFF. The DNA of the CDR3 is TGTGCCAGTAGTACCCAACTCCGGGCTTTCTTT.

The gene calls are TRBV6-5 and TRBJ1-5; D gene ambiguous. The CDR3 extends over 13 amino acids. Germline V gene lookup returns CDR1 MNHEY and CDR2 SVGAGI. Trimming cost V 0 bases and J 7 bases, with 7 bases left between them. The CDR3 bases are TGTGCCAGCAGTTACTCGCCATTGCAGCCCCAGCATTTT. As protein: CASSYSPLQPQHF.